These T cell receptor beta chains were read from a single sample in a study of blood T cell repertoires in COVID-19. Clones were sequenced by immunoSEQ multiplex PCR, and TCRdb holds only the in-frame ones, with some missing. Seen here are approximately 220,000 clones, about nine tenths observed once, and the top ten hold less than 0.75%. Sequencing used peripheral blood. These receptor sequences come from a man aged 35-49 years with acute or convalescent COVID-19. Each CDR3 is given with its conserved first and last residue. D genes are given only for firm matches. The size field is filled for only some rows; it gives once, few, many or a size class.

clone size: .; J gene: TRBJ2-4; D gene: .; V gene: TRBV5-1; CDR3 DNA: TGCGCCAGCAGCTTGCAGGGGAACATTCAGTACTTC; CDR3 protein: CASSLQGNIQYF
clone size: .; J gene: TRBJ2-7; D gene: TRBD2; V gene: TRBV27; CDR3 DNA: TGTGCCAGCAGTTTATCGGGTCCGGGGCTAGCGGTGTCCTACGAGCAGTACTTC; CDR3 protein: CASSLSGPGLAVSYEQYF
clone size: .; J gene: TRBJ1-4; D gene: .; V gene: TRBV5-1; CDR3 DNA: TGCGCCAGCAGCCCCGATTCATGGACCCTAGCGGTAAATGAAAAACTGTTTTTT; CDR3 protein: CASSPDSWTLAVNEKLFF
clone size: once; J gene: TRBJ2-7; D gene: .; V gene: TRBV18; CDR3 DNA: TGTGCCAGCTCACATACCGGGGACACAATTTACCCGCGGGACGAGCAGTACTTC; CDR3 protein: CASSHTGDTIYPRDEQYF
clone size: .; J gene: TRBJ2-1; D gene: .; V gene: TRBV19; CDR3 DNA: TGTGCCAGTAGTTTGGACTTAACCTACAATGAGCAGTTCTTC; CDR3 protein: CASSLDLTYNEQFF
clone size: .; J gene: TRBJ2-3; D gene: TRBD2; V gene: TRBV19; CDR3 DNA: TGTGCCAGTAGTAGCCTAGCGGTTAGCACAGATACGCAGTATTTT; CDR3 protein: CASSSLAVSTDTQYF
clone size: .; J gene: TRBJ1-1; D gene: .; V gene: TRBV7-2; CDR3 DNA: TGTGCCAGCAGCTTAGATAACAGAAACACTGAAGCTTTCTTT; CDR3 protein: CASSLDNRNTEAFF
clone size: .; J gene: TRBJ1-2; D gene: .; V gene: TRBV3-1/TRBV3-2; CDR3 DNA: TGTGCCAGCAGCCAAGCTGAGTCCTATGGCTACACCTTC; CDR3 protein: CASSQAESYGYTF
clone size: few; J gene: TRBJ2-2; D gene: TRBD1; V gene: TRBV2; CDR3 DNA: TGTGCCAGCAGTGAATTTGGGGACAGAAACACCGGGGAGCTGTTTTTT; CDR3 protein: CASSEFGDRNTGELFF
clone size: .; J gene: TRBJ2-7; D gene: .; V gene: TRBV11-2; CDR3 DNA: TGTGCCAGCAGCTTAGAGCTCAGCTACGAGCAGTACTTC; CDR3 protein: CASSLELSYEQYF
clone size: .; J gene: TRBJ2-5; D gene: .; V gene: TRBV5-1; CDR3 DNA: TGCGCCAGCAGCATGCCCGGCGGCGAGACCCAGTACTTC; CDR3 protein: CASSMPGGETQYF
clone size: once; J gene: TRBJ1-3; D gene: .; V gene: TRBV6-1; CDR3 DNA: TGTGCCAGCAGTGAAGGCCCAGGGTTCGGAAACACCATATATTTT; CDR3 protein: CASSEGPGFGNTIYF
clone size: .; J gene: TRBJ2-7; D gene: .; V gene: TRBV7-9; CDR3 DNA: TGTGCCAGCAGCTTTAGCCTTCGCCTCCCTTACGAGCAGTACTTC; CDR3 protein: CASSFSLRLPYEQYF
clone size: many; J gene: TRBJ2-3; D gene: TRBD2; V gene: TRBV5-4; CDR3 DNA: TGTGCCAGCAGCCTTGGACTAGCGGGCACAGATACGCAGTATTTT; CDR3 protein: CASSLGLAGTDTQYF
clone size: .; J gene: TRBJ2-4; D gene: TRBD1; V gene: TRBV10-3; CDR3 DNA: TGTGCCATCAGTCCGGACAGGGTGGCCAAAAACATTCAGTACTTC; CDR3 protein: CAISPDRVAKNIQYF
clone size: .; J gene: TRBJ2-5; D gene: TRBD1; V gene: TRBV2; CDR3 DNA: TGTGCCAGCAGTGAATCCTCAGGGGGCGTAGAGACCCAGTACTTC; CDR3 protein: CASSESSGGVETQYF
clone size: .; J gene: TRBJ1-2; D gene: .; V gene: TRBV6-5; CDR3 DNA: TGTGCCAGCACCCGGGGGGTAATTGGTTATGGCTACACCTTC; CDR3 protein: CASTRGVIGYGYTF
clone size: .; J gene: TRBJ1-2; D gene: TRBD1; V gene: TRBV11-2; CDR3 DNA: TGTGCCAGCAGCTTATTTCCCGGGACAGGGGGCGGAAGCGGCTACACCTTC; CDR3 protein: CASSLFPGTGGGSGYTF
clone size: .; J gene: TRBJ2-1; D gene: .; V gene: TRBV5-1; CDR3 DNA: TGCGCCAGCAGCCCGGAGGGCAATGAGCAGTTCTTC; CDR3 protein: CASSPEGNEQFF
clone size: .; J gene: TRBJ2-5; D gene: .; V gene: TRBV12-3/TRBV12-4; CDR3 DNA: TGTGCCAGCAGTTTAAGGACTAAAGAGACCCAGTACTTC; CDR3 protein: CASSLRTKETQYF
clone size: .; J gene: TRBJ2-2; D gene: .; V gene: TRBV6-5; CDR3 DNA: TGTGCCAGCAGCTACGTGGCGGGGTGGGACACCGGGGAGCTGTTTTTT; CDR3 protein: CASSYVAGWDTGELFF
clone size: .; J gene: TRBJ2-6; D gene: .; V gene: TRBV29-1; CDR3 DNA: TGCAGCGTTGAGGGAGACCATGATGGGGCCAACGTCCTGACTTTC; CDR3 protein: CSVEGDHDGANVLTF
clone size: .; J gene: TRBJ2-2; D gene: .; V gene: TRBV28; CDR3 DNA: TGTGCCAGCAGTTGGGCCGCGAACACCGGGGAGCTGTTTTTT; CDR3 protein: CASSWAANTGELFF
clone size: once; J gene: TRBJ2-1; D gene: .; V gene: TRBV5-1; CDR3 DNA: TGCGCCAGCAGCTGGGGGACAAATGAGCAGTTCTTC; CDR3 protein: CASSWGTNEQFF
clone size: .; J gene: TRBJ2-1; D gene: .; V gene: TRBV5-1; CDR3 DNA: TGCGCCAGCAGCTTGATGTCAGCTAGCTCCTACAATGAGCAGTTCTTC; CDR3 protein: CASSLMSASSYNEQFF
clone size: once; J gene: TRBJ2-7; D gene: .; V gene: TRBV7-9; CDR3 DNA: TGTGCCAGCAGCTTAGCCCAGGTGACCACCTACGAGCAGTACTTC; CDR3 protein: CASSLAQVTTYEQYF
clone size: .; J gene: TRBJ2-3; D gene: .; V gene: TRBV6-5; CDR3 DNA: TGTGCCAGCTCTGGGGTAGCGGTAAACACAGATACGCAGTATTTT; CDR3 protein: CASSGVAVNTDTQYF
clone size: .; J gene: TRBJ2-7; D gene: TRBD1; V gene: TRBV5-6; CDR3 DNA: TGTGCCAGCATTAACACAGGGGCACCTATCGAGCAGTACTTC; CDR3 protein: CASINTGAPIEQYF
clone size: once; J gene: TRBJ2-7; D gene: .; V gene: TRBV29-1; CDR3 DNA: TGCAGCGCTGCTACCGGGAGCACCTACGAGCAGTACTTC; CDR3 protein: CSAATGSTYEQYF
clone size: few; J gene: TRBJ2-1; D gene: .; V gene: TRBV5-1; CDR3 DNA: TGCGCCAGCAGCTTTTACAGCCTTCTTGGTGACAATGAGCAGTTCTTC; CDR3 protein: CASSFYSLLGDNEQFF
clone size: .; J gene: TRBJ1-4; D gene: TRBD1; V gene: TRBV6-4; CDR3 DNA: TGTGCCAGCAGACCCGGACAGGGAACTAATGAAAAACTGTTTTTT; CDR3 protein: CASRPGQGTNEKLFF
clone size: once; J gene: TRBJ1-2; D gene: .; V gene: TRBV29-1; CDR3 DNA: TGCAGCGTTGGCAGGAATTATGGCTACACCTTC; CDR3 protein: CSVGRNYGYTF
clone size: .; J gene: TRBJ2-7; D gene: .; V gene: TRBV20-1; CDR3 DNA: TGCAGTGCTAGTGATCCCGCTAACTACGAGCAGTACTTC; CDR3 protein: CSASDPANYEQYF
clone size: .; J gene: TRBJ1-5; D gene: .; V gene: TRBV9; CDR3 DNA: TGTGCCAGCAGCGCCGGTGGGCCCCAGCATTTT; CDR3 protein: CASSAGGPQHF
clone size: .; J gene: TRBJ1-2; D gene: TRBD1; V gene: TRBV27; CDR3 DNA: TGTGCCAGCGCAGGGGGGAAGAGCTACACCTTC; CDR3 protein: CASAGGKSYTF
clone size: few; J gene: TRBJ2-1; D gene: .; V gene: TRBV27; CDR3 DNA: TGTGCCAGCAGTTTAGTCGGGGATGGCTACAATGAGCAGTTCTTC; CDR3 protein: CASSLVGDGYNEQFF
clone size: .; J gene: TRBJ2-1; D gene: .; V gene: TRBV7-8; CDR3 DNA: TGTGCCAGCAGCTTAGGCGGGGGCCTTTTAAATGAGCAGTTCTTC; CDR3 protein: CASSLGGGLLNEQFF
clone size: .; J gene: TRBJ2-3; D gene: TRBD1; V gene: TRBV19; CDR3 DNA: TGTGCCAGTAGGAGACAGGGGGCAGATACGCAGTATTTT; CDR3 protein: CASRRQGADTQYF
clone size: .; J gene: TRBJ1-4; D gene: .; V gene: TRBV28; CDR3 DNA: TGTGCCAGCAGTTCCCTCGCCAGGGGTTATAATGAAAAACTGTTTTTT; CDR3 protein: CASSSLARGYNEKLFF
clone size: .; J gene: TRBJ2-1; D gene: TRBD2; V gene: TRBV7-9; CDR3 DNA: TGTGCCAGCAGCCCATTGTGGGAGGGCCTATCCTACAATGAGCAGTTCTTC; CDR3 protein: CASSPLWEGLSYNEQFF
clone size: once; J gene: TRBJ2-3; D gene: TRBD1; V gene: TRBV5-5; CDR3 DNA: TGTGCCAGCAGCCTTCCGACAGGGGTGAGCACAGATACGCAGTATTTT; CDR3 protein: CASSLPTGVSTDTQYF
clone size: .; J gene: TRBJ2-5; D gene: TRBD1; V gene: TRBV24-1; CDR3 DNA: TGTGCCACCAGTGCCCTGACAGGGGTTGAGACCCAGTACTTC; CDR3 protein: CATSALTGVETQYF
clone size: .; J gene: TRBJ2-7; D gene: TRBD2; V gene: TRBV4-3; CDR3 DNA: TGCGCCAGCAGCCAGGATGCGGGAGGAAGTTACGAGCAGTACTTC; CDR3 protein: CASSQDAGGSYEQYF
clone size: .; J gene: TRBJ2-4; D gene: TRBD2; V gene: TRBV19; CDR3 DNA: TGTGCCAGTTCAATAGCGGGAGGGGCGGACATTCAGTACTTC; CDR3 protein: CASSIAGGADIQYF
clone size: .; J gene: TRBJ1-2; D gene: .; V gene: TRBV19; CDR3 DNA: TGTGCCAGTAAGAGGGGGGGCCCTAACTATGGCTACACCTTC; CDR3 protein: CASKRGGPNYGYTF
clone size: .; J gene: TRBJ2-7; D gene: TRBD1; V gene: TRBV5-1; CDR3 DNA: TGCGCCAGCAGCTTTTATAGGGGGCTCGAGCAGTACTTC; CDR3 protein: CASSFYRGLEQYF
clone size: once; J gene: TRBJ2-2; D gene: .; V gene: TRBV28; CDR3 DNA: TGTGCCAGCAGTTTAGGATTCCGGGGGTACACCGGGGAGCTGTTTTTT; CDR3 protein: CASSLGFRGYTGELFF